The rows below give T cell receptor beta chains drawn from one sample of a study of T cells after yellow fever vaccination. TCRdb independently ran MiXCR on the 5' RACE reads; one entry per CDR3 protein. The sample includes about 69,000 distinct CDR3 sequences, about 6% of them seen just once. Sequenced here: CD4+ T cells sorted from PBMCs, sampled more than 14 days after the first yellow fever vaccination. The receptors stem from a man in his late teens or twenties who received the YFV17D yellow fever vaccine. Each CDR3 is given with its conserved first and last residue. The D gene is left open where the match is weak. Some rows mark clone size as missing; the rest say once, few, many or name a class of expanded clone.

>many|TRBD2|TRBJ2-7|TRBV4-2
TGTGCCAGCAGCCAAGGGGTGACTAGCGGGACCTCCTACGAGCAGTACTTC
CASSQGVTSGTSYEQYF
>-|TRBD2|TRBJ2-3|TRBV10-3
TGTGCCATCGAAGCGGGGGGCACAGATACGCAGTATTTT
CAIEAGGTDTQYF
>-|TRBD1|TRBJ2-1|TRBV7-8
TGTGCCAGCAGCTTAGCGGACAGGACCTCCTACAATGAGCAGTTCTTC
CASSLADRTSYNEQFF
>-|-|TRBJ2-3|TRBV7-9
TGTGCCAGCAGCCTGGGGATAACGCAGTATTTT
CASSLGITQYF
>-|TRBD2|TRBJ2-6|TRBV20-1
TGCAGCAGCGGGAGGGGGCGGTTTACTGGGGCCAACGTCCTGACTTTC
CSSGRGRFTGANVLTF
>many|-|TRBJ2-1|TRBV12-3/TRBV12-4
TGTGCCAGCAGTCCCGACTCTTTCTCCTACAATGAGCAGTTCTTC
CASSPDSFSYNEQFF
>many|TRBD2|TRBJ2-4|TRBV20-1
TGCAGTGCTAGAGATCTCGGGGGGGGTCGTAACATTCAGTACTTC
CSARDLGGGRNIQYF
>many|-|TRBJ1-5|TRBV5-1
TGCGCCAGCCGACAGGCGTTCAATCAGCCCCAGCATTTT
CASRQAFNQPQHF
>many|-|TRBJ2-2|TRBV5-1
TGCGCCAGCAGCTTGATGCCTTCGACGTTGGGGACACCAAACACCGGGGAGCTGTTTTTT
CASSLMPSTLGTPNTGELFF
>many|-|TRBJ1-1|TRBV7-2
TGTGCCAGCAGCTTCAGTGAGAACACTGAAGCTTTCTTT
CASSFSENTEAFF
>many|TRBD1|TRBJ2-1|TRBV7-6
TGTGCCAGCAGCTGGGGACAGCCCAATGAGCAGTTCTTC
CASSWGQPNEQFF
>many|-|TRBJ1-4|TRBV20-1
TGCAGTGCTAGAGCCCCCCGGGGGGTTACTAATGAAAAACTGTTTTTT
CSARAPRGVTNEKLFF
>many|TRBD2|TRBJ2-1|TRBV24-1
TGTGCCACCAGTGATCCTAGCGGGGCTGCAAATGAGCAGTTCTTC
CATSDPSGAANEQFF
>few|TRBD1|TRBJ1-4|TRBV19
TGTGCCACCGGACAGGGTGTAAGCGAAAAACTGTTTTTT
CATGQGVSEKLFF
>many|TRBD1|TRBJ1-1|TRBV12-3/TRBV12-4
TGTGCCAGCCGGGACAGAAGAACTGAAGCTTTCTTT
CASRDRRTEAFF
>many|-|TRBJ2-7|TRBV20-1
TGCAGTGCCGGGCGGGACGGCTACGAGCAGTACTTC
CSAGRDGYEQYF
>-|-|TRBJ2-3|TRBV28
TGTGCCAGCGGAGAGCGGGTCTCGCAGTATTTT
CASGERVSQYF
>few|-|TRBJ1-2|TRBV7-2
TGTGCCAGCAGCCCCCAGACTTATGGCTACACCTTC
CASSPQTYGYTF
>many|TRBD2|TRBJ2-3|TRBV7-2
TGTGCCAGCAGCTTGAATCTAGCGGCCGTGGATACGCAGTATTTT
CASSLNLAAVDTQYF
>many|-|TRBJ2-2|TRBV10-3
TGTGCCATCAGTGAAACGGCGAACACCGGGGAGCTGTTTTTT
CAISETANTGELFF
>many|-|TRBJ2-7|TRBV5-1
TGCGCCAGCCAAGCTGGACAGAAGTCCTACGAGCAGTACTTC
CASQAGQKSYEQYF
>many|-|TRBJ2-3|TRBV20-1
TGCAGTGCTAGAGGGGTCGGGGGAGAAGGTTTAGATACGCAGTATTTT
CSARGVGGEGLDTQYF